A selection of T cell receptor beta chains follows, all from one sample in a study of blood T cell repertoires in COVID-19. The data were produced by immunoSEQ multiplex PCR, yet TCRdb's version contains in-frame clones alone and is incomplete. The sample consists of tens of thousands of clones, roughly 90% of them appearing once. The sequencing sample was made of peripheral blood. These receptor sequences come from a male donor with acute or convalescent COVID-19. CDR3s include the opening cysteine and the closing phenylalanine or tryptophan. D genes are given only for firm matches. Size is omitted from some rows. Given values are once, few, many or a class for expanded clones.

j_gene | d_gene | len | v_gene | abundance | CDR3aa | CDR3nt
TRBJ1-2 | TRBD1 | 16 | TRBV5-5 | . | CASSLGTGGLSYGYTF | TGTGCCAGCAGCTTGGGCACAGGGGGCCTTTCCTATGGCTACACCTTC
TRBJ1-1 | . | 15 | TRBV18 | . | CASSPPLAMNTEAFF | TGTGCCAGCTCCCCTCCGTTGGCCATGAACACTGAAGCTTTCTTT
TRBJ1-3 | . | 15 | TRBV24-1 | . | CATSDLTGSEDTIYF | TGTGCCACCAGTGATTTGACCGGGTCGGAGGACACCATATATTTT
TRBJ1-1 | . | 12 | TRBV2 | . | CASSEAQRRAFF | TGTGCCAGCAGTGAAGCCCAGCGACGAGCTTTCTTT
TRBJ2-3 | TRBD2 | 16 | TRBV6-6 | . | CASSLPLAGVTDTQYF | TGTGCCAGCAGCCTCCCCCTAGCGGGGGTCACAGATACGCAGTATTTT
TRBJ1-2 | TRBD1 | 14 | TRBV30 | once | CAWSKDRGLFGYTF | TGTGCCTGGAGCAAAGACAGGGGGCTCTTTGGCTACACCTTC
TRBJ1-6 | . | 13 | TRBV11-2 | once | CASSLDRNSPLHF | TGTGCCAGCAGCTTAGACCGGAATTCACCCCTCCACTTT
TRBJ1-2 | . | 14 | TRBV15 | few | CATSRDVGDYGYTF | TGTGCCACCAGCAGAGATGTAGGGGACTATGGCTACACCTTC
TRBJ2-2 | . | 16 | TRBV9 | . | CASSVGIGENTGELFF | TGTGCCAGCAGCGTAGGGATCGGGGAGAACACCGGGGAGCTGTTTTTT
TRBJ1-4 | TRBD1 | 17 | TRBV5-1 | . | CASSTGTGGRGNEKLFF | TGCGCCAGCAGCACCGGGACAGGGGGCCGAGGGAATGAAAAACTGTTTTTT
TRBJ2-1 | TRBD1 | 16 | TRBV6-5 | . | CASSYDRVRSYNEQFF | TGTGCCAGCAGTTACGACAGGGTAAGGTCCTACAATGAGCAGTTCTTC
TRBJ1-5 | . | 13 | TRBV6-2/TRBV6-3 | . | CASSPRQAQPQHF | TGTGCCAGCAGCCCGAGACAGGCCCAGCCCCAGCATTTT
TRBJ1-5 | . | 15 | TRBV7-2 | . | CASSLVIGGHQPQHF | TGTGCCAGCAGCTTAGTTATCGGGGGGCATCAGCCCCAGCATTTT
TRBJ1-1 | TRBD1 | 14 | TRBV3-1/TRBV3-2 | . | CASSPAQGAAEAFF | TGTGCCAGCAGCCCAGCACAGGGGGCGGCTGAAGCTTTCTTT
TRBJ2-1 | . | 13 | TRBV24-1 | . | CATSDARGNEQFF | TGTGCCACCAGTGATGCCAGGGGCAATGAGCAGTTCTTC
TRBJ2-7 | TRBD1 | 14 | TRBV5-5 | . | CASSRPGQYNEQYF | TGTGCCAGCAGCCGACCGGGACAGTACAACGAGCAGTACTTC
TRBJ1-6 | . | 14 | TRBV30 | few | CACTPDSGNSPLHF | TGTGCCTGTACCCCGGACTCCGGTAATTCACCCCTCCACTTT
TRBJ2-2 | TRBD2 | 19 | TRBV5-1 | . | CASSPGLAGGNANTGELFF | TGCGCCAGCAGCCCCGGACTAGCGGGGGGCAACGCGAACACCGGGGAGCTGTTTTTT
TRBJ2-7 | . | 15 | TRBV3-1/TRBV3-2 | . | CASSLAPRDFGEQYF | TGTGCCAGCAGCCTAGCCCCCAGGGACTTCGGCGAGCAGTACTTC
TRBJ2-1 | TRBD1 | 16 | TRBV10-3 | . | CAISEPGQSSYNEQFF | TGTGCCATCAGTGAGCCGGGACAGTCCTCCTACAATGAGCAGTTCTTC
TRBJ2-5 | TRBD1 | 16 | TRBV4-1 | once | CASSPLTGTFQETQYF | TGCGCCAGCAGCCCCCTGACAGGGACGTTCCAAGAGACCCAGTACTTC
TRBJ2-3 | TRBD1 | 15 | TRBV3-1/TRBV3-2 | once | CASSPRGLRTDTQYF | TGTGCCAGCAGCCCCAGGGGGCTTCGCACAGATACGCAGTATTTT
TRBJ2-1 | . | 15 | TRBV28 | . | CASSETTSSYNEQFF | TGTGCCAGCAGTGAGACAACTTCCTCCTACAATGAGCAGTTCTTC
TRBJ1-4 | . | 15 | TRBV15 | . | CATSKKASTNEKLFF | TGTGCCACCAGCAAAAAAGCCTCAACTAATGAAAAACTGTTTTTT
TRBJ1-5 | . | 16 | TRBV2 | . | CASSASGGGSNQPQHF | TGTGCCAGCAGCGCCTCGGGGGGGGGTAGCAATCAGCCCCAGCATTTT
TRBJ1-1 | . | 14 | TRBV29-1 | . | CSVVRARGNTEAFF | TGCAGCGTTGTAAGGGCCAGGGGGAACACTGAAGCTTTCTTT
TRBJ2-2 | TRBD2 | 13 | TRBV28 | . | CASQRGATGELFF | TGTGCCAGCCAGCGGGGGGCAACCGGGGAGCTGTTTTTT